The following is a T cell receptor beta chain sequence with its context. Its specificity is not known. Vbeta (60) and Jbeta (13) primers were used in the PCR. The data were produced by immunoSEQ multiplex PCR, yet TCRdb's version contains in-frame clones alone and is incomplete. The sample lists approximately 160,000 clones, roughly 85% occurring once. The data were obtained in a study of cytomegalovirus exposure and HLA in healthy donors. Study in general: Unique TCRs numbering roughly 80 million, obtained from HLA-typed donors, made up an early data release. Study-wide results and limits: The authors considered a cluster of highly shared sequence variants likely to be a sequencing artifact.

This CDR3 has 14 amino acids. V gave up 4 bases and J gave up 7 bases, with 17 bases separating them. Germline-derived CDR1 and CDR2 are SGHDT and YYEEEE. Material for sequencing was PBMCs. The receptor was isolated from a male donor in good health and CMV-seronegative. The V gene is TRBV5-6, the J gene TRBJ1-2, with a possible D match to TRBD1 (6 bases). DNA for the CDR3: TGTGCCAGCAGCCCCGGGACAAACCCTCTTGGCTACACCTTC. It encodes CASSPGTNPLGYTF.